This T cell receptor (beta chain) emerged from a study of T cell repertoires in cytomegalovirus infection. Looking at the study overall: CMV infection plus the matching HLA type was flagged by public TCR beta signatures. Regarding the study as a whole: Using cumulative public TCR beta family frequency, the authors identified those who carried CMV together with the relevant HLA. Across the ex vivo response, the dominant clonotypes were HLA-C-restricted CMV-specific TCR beta clonotypes.

This clonotype was observed a handful of times. The antigen is unknown. The V gene's germline CDR1 is SGHNT and CDR2 YYREEE (reference sequence). The ends were cut back, 0 bases at V and 2 bases at J, with 11 bases in the middle. This CDR3 comprises 15 residues. TCRdb fed the reads into MiXCR, producing one record per CDR3 protein. The top ten clones hold about 6.5% of a sample with hundreds of thousands of distinct CDR3 sequences, about 5.9% of them seen once. The TCR sequence derives from a human donor in good health (CMV status not recorded). Some clones in this sample may be carry-over from other donors' samples. Sequencing was carried out using PBMCs. This chain joins TRBV5-4 and TRBJ2-5; D is undetermined. As DNA, the CDR3 is TGTGCCAGCAGCTTGGGGCACCAAACTCAAGAGACCCAGTACTTC. The encoded protein is CASSLGHQTQETQYF.